The sample holds many counts of the clone carrying this T cell receptor beta chain. Its target is not known. This entry is derived from a study of cytomegalovirus exposure and HLA in healthy donors. Whole-study findings and limits: Rarity characterized most TCR sequences, yet some public TCRs appeared in many donors. Apparent HLA restriction characterized most CMV-associated TCR beta chains in a later analysis. The study assumed roughly uniform donor sequencing depth for presence/absence analyses.

Primers included in the PCR were 60 Vbeta and 13 Jbeta primers. Measured with immunoSEQ multiplex PCR; TCRdb has only the in-frame clones, and not every one. This sample has about 200,000 clones, with about 81% found just once. At sampling all donors were nominally healthy, likely with unrecorded immune exposures. Trimming shortened V by 0 bases and J by 0 bases, and 12 bases separated the two germline ends. The CDR3 is made up of 16 amino acids. Germline V lookup: CDR1 LGHNA, CDR2 YSLEER. The TCR sequence derives from a woman aged 45 to 65 in good health and CMV-seropositive. Sequenced: PBMCs. The J gene is TRBJ2-7, the V gene TRBV4-3, with D possibly being TRBD2 (6 bases). This CDR3 reads CASSQDWGDRSYEQYF. In DNA, the CDR3 is TGCGCCAGCAGCCAAGATTGGGGGGACCGCTCCTACGAGCAGTACTTC.